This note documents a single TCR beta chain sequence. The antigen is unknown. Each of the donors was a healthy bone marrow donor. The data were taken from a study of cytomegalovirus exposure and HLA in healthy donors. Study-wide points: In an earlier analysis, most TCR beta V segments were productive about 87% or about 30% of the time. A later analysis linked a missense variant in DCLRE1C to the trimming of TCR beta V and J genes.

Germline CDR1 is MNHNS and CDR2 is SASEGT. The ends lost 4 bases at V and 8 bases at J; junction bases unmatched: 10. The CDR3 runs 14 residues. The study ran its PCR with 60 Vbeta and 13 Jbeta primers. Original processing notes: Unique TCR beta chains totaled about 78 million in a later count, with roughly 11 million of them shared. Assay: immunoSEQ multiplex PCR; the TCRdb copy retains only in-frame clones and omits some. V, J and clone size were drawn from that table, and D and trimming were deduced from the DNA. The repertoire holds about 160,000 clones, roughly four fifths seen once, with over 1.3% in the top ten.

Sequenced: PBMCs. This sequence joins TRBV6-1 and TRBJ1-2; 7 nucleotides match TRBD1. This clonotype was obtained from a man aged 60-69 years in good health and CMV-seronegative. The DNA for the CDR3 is TGTGCCAGCAGTGGCACTCGGAGGGGGCACGGCTACACCTTC. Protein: CASSGTRRGHGYTF.